The 2 T cell receptor beta chains presented below share a single source sample, sequenced in a study of early T cells in non-severe SARS-CoV-2 infection. MiXCR, run by TCRdb on the 5' RACE reads, gives a single entry per CDR3 protein. This sample has about 64,000 distinct CDR3 sequences, with roughly 18% found just once. The source material was whole blood, sampled at baseline. These TCRs come from an adult who was a healthcare worker with PCR-confirmed SARS-CoV-2 infection or an uninfected control (not recorded which).

Many counts were recorded for this clonotype. The chain joins TRBV28 to TRBJ1-5, with 9 nucleotides matching TRBD1. This CDR3 is 16 amino acids long. Germline V gene sequence: CDR1 MDHEN, CDR2 SYDVKM. V shed 5 bases, J shed 4 bases, and the junction held 9 bases outside the gene matches. The CDR3, as DNA: TGTGCCAGCAGTACTCACAGGGGGCAGCATAATCAGCCCCAGCATTTT. The encoded protein is CASSTHRGQHNQPQHF.

At least ten counts were recorded for this clonotype. The V gene is TRBV27, the J gene TRBJ1-5, with unresolved D. Germline assignment: CDR1 MNHEY and CDR2 SMNVEV (reference sequence). This CDR3 region has 17 residues. Between the trimmed V and J ends, which lost 7 bases and 4 bases, there was a span of 23 bases. The CDR3 sequence: CASIPHGPPERNQPQHF. The CDR3 nucleotides are TGTGCCAGCATTCCCCACGGCCCGCCTGAGAGGAATCAGCCCCAGCATTTT.